Listed below are T cell receptor beta chains from one sample, sequenced in a study of vaccination effects on CD4 cells after COVID-19. Their specific antigens are unknown. Using immunoSEQ multiplex PCR, the repertoire was profiled, and TCRdb retains in-frame clones only, with some absent. Of 25,000 to 30,000 clones in the sample, more than 60% were seen once. The source material was CD4+ T cells from PBMCs cultured with SARS-CoV-2 spike peptides, sampled before COVID-19 vaccination. The source of these receptors is a human donor who received a COVID-19 vaccine. The CDR3 runs from the conserved cysteine through the conserved F or W. Each record gives: CDR3 protein, CDR3 DNA, J gene, D gene, V gene, clone size. D genes are given only for firm matches. Size is omitted from some rows. Given values are once, few, many or a class for expanded clones.

CASSLRGARGETQYF,TGTGCCAGCAGCTTACGAGGGGCGCGTGGAGAGACCCAGTACTTC,TRBJ2-5,-,TRBV13,once
CASSPVAGGPWEQFF,TGTGCCAGCAGCCCTGTTGCGGGAGGGCCCTGGGAGCAGTTCTTC,TRBJ2-1,TRBD2,TRBV6-2/TRBV6-3,-
CASSLRNNEKLFF,TGTGCCAGCAGCCTCAGGAATAATGAAAAACTGTTTTTT,TRBJ1-4,-,TRBV5-6,few
CASSQDFVPGGDRTYEQYF,TGTGCCAGCAGCCAAGATTTCGTCCCGGGAGGGGACAGAACCTACGAGCAGTACTTC,TRBJ2-7,-,TRBV3-1/TRBV3-2,once
CASSAAGGAYGYTF,TGTGCCAGCTCCGCCGCGGGCGGGGCCTATGGCTACACCTTC,TRBJ1-2,-,TRBV18,-
CASSSPAGTAREAFF,TGTGCCAGCAGTTCCCCCGCCGGGACAGCGCGTGAAGCTTTCTTT,TRBJ1-1,TRBD1,TRBV28,-
CASSEEDRVGAEAFF,TGTGCCAGCAGCGAGGAAGACAGGGTCGGAGCTGAAGCTTTCTTT,TRBJ1-1,TRBD1,TRBV6-4,-
CASSLTGGRYEQYF,TGTGCCAGCAGTCTGACAGGGGGAAGGTACGAGCAGTACTTC,TRBJ2-7,TRBD1,TRBV28,-
CATSYGETQYF,TGTGCCACCTCCTACGGGGAGACCCAGTACTTC,TRBJ2-5,-,TRBV24-1,-
CASSEGSGRNNEKLFF,TGTGCCAGCAGTGAAGGCTCTGGACGGAATAATGAAAAACTGTTTTTT,TRBJ1-4,-,TRBV2,-
CASSLLPPDRVYSNQPQHF,TGTGCCAGCAGTTTATTACCCCCGGACAGAGTCTATAGCAATCAGCCCCAGCATTTT,TRBJ1-5,-,TRBV28,-
CASSLSGTGNIQYF,TGTGCCAGCAGTTTATCCGGGACAGGAAACATTCAGTACTTC,TRBJ2-4,TRBD1,TRBV27,-
CASSPGKETQYF,TGCGCCAGCAGCCCAGGAAAGGAGACCCAGTACTTC,TRBJ2-5,-,TRBV5-1,-
CASSLVRFSGTQETQYF,TGTGCCAGCAGCTTAGTTAGATTTAGCGGGACCCAAGAGACCCAGTACTTC,TRBJ2-5,TRBD2,TRBV7-2,-
CASSAEAKNIQYF,TGTGCCAGCTCCGCGGAGGCCAAAAACATTCAGTACTTC,TRBJ2-4,-,TRBV18,-
CASSLVPRPNTEAFF,TGTGCCAGCAGCTTAGTCCCCAGGCCGAACACTGAAGCTTTCTTT,TRBJ1-1,-,TRBV7-2,-
CASSLFGAGSTEAFF,TGTGCCAGCAGTTTATTTGGGGCCGGGAGCACTGAAGCTTTCTTT,TRBJ1-1,-,TRBV27,few
CASSTTGTPNTEAFF,TGTGCCAGTAGCACCACCGGGACACCGAACACTGAAGCTTTCTTT,TRBJ1-1,-,TRBV19,-
CASTGGSNYGYTF,TGTGCCAGCACGGGAGGGTCCAACTATGGCTACACCTTC,TRBJ1-2,-,TRBV3-1/TRBV3-2,-
CASSQEGGQAYEQYF,TGTGCCAGCAGCCAAGAAGGGGGACAGGCCTACGAGCAGTACTTC,TRBJ2-7,TRBD1,TRBV4-2,-
CASSSGQGAHNEQFF,TGTGCCAGCAGCTCCGGACAGGGGGCCCACAATGAGCAGTTCTTC,TRBJ2-1,TRBD1,TRBV5-5,-
CASTKRVGSYNSPLHF,TGTGCCAGCACGAAAAGGGTAGGGTCCTATAATTCACCCCTCCACTTT,TRBJ1-6,-,TRBV3-1/TRBV3-2,-
CASSSQKGTEQYF,TGTGCTAGCAGCTCCCAAAAGGGCACCGAGCAGTACTTC,TRBJ2-7,-,TRBV7-7,-
CASSIGGTGELFF,TGTGCCAGTAGTATAGGTGGCACCGGGGAGCTGTTTTTT,TRBJ2-2,-,TRBV19,-
CASSQVGTGEFYGYTF,TGCGCCAGCAGCCAAGTTGGGACAGGGGAGTTCTATGGCTACACCTTC,TRBJ1-2,TRBD1,TRBV4-3,few
CASSSSGTYYGYTF,TGTGCCAGCAGCTCCTCCGGGACCTACTATGGCTACACCTTC,TRBJ1-2,-,TRBV28,-
CATSDSVLAGETDTQYF,TGTGCCACCAGTGATTCCGTACTAGCGGGGGAGACAGATACGCAGTATTTT,TRBJ2-3,TRBD2,TRBV24-1,-
CASSPLTWGSGYEQYF,TGCGCCAGCAGCCCGCTGACATGGGGGTCGGGTTACGAGCAGTACTTC,TRBJ2-7,-,TRBV4-1,-
CASSPSYGYTF,TGTGCCAGCTCACCAAGCTATGGCTACACCTTC,TRBJ1-2,-,TRBV18,-
CASSEMVSGNYGYTF,TGTGCCAGCAGCGAAATGGTGTCAGGGAACTATGGCTACACCTTC,TRBJ1-2,-,TRBV2,-
CATPKGSSTDTQYF,TGTGCCACCCCCAAGGGCTCTAGCACAGATACGCAGTATTTT,TRBJ2-3,-,TRBV2,-
CASSSNPTGSYEQYF,TGTGCCAGTAGTTCAAACCCGACAGGGTCCTACGAGCAGTACTTC,TRBJ2-7,TRBD1,TRBV19,-
CATGQGATDTQYF,TGTGCCACGGGACAGGGGGCCACAGATACGCAGTATTTT,TRBJ2-3,TRBD1,TRBV10-3,-
CAISDPAARGNTEAFF,TGTGCCATCAGTGACCCCGCGGCGAGGGGGAACACTGAAGCTTTCTTT,TRBJ1-1,-,TRBV10-3,-
CASSSTGDHTIYF,TGTGCCAGCAGCTCGACAGGGGACCACACCATATATTTT,TRBJ1-3,TRBD1,TRBV13,-
CAISGSGQGAARGYTF,TGTGCCATCAGTGGGAGCGGACAGGGGGCTGCACGGGGCTACACCTTC,TRBJ1-2,TRBD1,TRBV10-3,-
CASSLGGVDYQPQHF,TGTGCCAGCAGCTTAGGGGGCGTCGACTATCAGCCCCAGCATTTT,TRBJ1-5,-,TRBV7-9,-
CASGELYGYTF,TGTGCCAGCGGGGAACTTTATGGCTACACCTTC,TRBJ1-2,-,TRBV25-1,few
CACRDIANTGELFF,TGTGCCTGTCGGGACATCGCGAACACCGGGGAGCTGTTTTTT,TRBJ2-2,-,TRBV10-3,-
CASSPRGHPLTDTQYF,TGTGCCAGCAGTCCAAGGGGACACCCACTCACAGATACGCAGTATTTT,TRBJ2-3,-,TRBV27,-
CAWSGEDPPYGYTF,TGTGCCTGGAGTGGAGAGGACCCCCCCTATGGCTACACCTTC,TRBJ1-2,-,TRBV30,once
CASSQAGSLPGELFF,TGTGCCAGCAGCCAAGCCGGGTCCCTCCCCGGGGAGCTGTTTTTT,TRBJ2-2,-,TRBV4-2,-
CASSTWTGRLYEQYF,TGCGCCAGCAGCACTTGGACAGGGCGCCTCTACGAGCAGTACTTC,TRBJ2-7,TRBD1,TRBV5-1,-
CASRAGGHQPQHF,TGTGCCAGCAGGGCAGGGGGCCATCAGCCCCAGCATTTT,TRBJ1-5,TRBD1,TRBV28,-
CASSLAPTYEQYF,TGTGCCAGCAGCTTAGCGCCTACCTACGAGCAGTACTTC,TRBJ2-7,-,TRBV11-3,once
CASTLGWDAYGYTF,TGTGCCAGCACCCTTGGATGGGACGCCTATGGCTACACCTTC,TRBJ1-2,-,TRBV28,-
CASSLYPPATNEKLFF,TGTGCCAGCAGCTTGTATCCCCCTGCAACTAATGAAAAACTGTTTTTT,TRBJ1-4,-,TRBV5-5,-
CASTGQSDNQPQHF,TGTGCCAGCACGGGACAGAGCGACAATCAGCCCCAGCATTTT,TRBJ1-5,TRBD1,TRBV6-5,-
CASRRTGENEKLFF,TGTGCCAGCCGAAGGACAGGCGAGAATGAAAAACTGTTTTTT,TRBJ1-4,TRBD1,TRBV5-6,few
CASTLGGQGDTQYF,TGCGCCAGCACTTTGGGCGGACAGGGAGATACGCAGTATTTT,TRBJ2-3,TRBD1,TRBV5-1,-
CASSQAAPGDIQYF,TGTGCCAGCAGCCAAGCGGCGCCGGGGGACATTCAGTACTTC,TRBJ2-4,-,TRBV4-2,-
CASSLRANGGNQPQHF,TGTGCCAGCAGTTTGAGGGCAAACGGGGGCAATCAGCCCCAGCATTTT,TRBJ1-5,-,TRBV27,-
CASSHTSAGELFF,TGTGCCAGCAGCCATACTAGCGCCGGGGAGCTGTTTTTT,TRBJ2-2,TRBD2,TRBV3-1/TRBV3-2,-